This TCR beta chain appears in the sequencing data of a study of T-cell reconstitution after alpha-beta-depleted transplantation in children. During its preparation, the TCRbeta library received unique molecular identifiers. Each CDR3 protein is one row after TCRdb ran MiXCR on the PCR reads. The sample yields hundreds of thousands of distinct CDR3 sequences, around 16% seen once. With 6 bases clipped from V and 3 bases from J, the junction kept 9 bases outside the gene matches. The CDR3 is 15 residues long. Germline V gene lookup returns CDR1 SGHRS and CDR2 YFSETQ. The genes are TRBV5-1 and TRBJ2-3; 8 bases align to TRBD2. This receptor was identified in a human donor who donated a stem cell graft to a child with acute lymphoblastic leukemia. The sample here was PBMCs from the stem cell graft donor, taken from the stem cell graft. CDR3 DNA sequence: TGCGCCAGCACGCCGGGAAGCGGGAGAACAGATACGCAGTATTTT. Encoded protein: CASTPGSGRTDTQYF.